These T cell receptor beta chains were read from a single sample in a study of beta chain features in type 1 diabetes. Profiled with immunoSEQ multiplex PCR; TCRdb holds only in-frame clones, not every one. This table has 85,000 to 110,000 clones, around 30% appearing once. Input material: central memory CD4+ T cells from blood. Receptors originate from a woman aged 18-29 years with type 1 diabetes. Each CDR3 is given with its conserved first and last residue. Fields, in order: D gene, J gene, clone size, V gene, CDR3 DNA, CDR3 protein. D genes are given only for firm matches. Rows may omit the clone size; those that give it use once, few, many or a size class.

d_call: -
j_call: TRBJ1-5
clone_size: few
v_call: TRBV30
cdr3_nt: TGTGCCTGGAGTCCGGAGGGGAGTCAGCCCCAGCATTTT
cdr3_aa: CAWSPEGSQPQHF

d_call: TRBD1
j_call: TRBJ1-5
clone_size: few
v_call: TRBV2
cdr3_nt: TGTGCCAGCTTAGGACAGGCGAACAATCAGCCCCAGCATTTT
cdr3_aa: CASLGQANNQPQHF

d_call: TRBD2
j_call: TRBJ2-1
clone_size: few
v_call: TRBV7-2
cdr3_nt: TGTGCCAGCAGCCTCCGCTCTAGCGGGAGAAATGAGCAGTTCTTC
cdr3_aa: CASSLRSSGRNEQFF

d_call: -
j_call: TRBJ2-2
clone_size: few
v_call: TRBV5-1
cdr3_nt: TGCGCCAGCAGCTTGGCGCTAGGGAACACCGGGGAGCTGTTTTTT
cdr3_aa: CASSLALGNTGELFF

d_call: -
j_call: TRBJ1-2
clone_size: few
v_call: TRBV25-1
cdr3_nt: TGTGCCAGCACGGCAGGGCTGTCCTATGGCTACACCTTC
cdr3_aa: CASTAGLSYGYTF

d_call: TRBD1
j_call: TRBJ2-3
clone_size: -
v_call: TRBV19
cdr3_nt: TGTGCCAGTAGTATAGAGAGGACAGGACGGAATACGCAGTATTTT
cdr3_aa: CASSIERTGRNTQYF

d_call: -
j_call: TRBJ2-2
clone_size: few
v_call: TRBV2
cdr3_nt: TGTGCCAGCAGTACCGAAATCGGCGGGGAGCTGTTTTTT
cdr3_aa: CASSTEIGGELFF

d_call: -
j_call: TRBJ2-7
clone_size: once
v_call: TRBV10-3
cdr3_nt: TGTGCCATCAGTGAGTTGGGGGCTCTCTACGAGCAGTACTTC
cdr3_aa: CAISELGALYEQYF

d_call: TRBD1
j_call: TRBJ2-3
clone_size: -
v_call: TRBV10-3
cdr3_nt: TGTGCCATCAGCTTTGACAGGGTCACAGATACGCAGTATTTT
cdr3_aa: CAISFDRVTDTQYF

d_call: -
j_call: TRBJ2-3
clone_size: -
v_call: TRBV5-5
cdr3_nt: TGTGCCAGCAGCTTGGAAGAGGTGAAGGATACGCAGTATTTT
cdr3_aa: CASSLEEVKDTQYF

d_call: TRBD2
j_call: TRBJ2-3
clone_size: few
v_call: TRBV5-6
cdr3_nt: TGTGCCAGCAGCAAGACAGCGGGTGGGAGGGAGGGAGATACGCAGTATTTT
cdr3_aa: CASSKTAGGREGDTQYF

d_call: TRBD2
j_call: TRBJ2-2
clone_size: -
v_call: TRBV7-2
cdr3_nt: TGTGCCAGCAGACTTCTAGCGGGAGGGCCCACCGGGGAGCTGTTTTTT
cdr3_aa: CASRLLAGGPTGELFF

d_call: -
j_call: TRBJ2-1
clone_size: few
v_call: TRBV7-9
cdr3_nt: TGTGCCAGCAGCCCCCCGTGGGGGGACAATGAGCAGTTCTTC
cdr3_aa: CASSPPWGDNEQFF

d_call: TRBD2
j_call: TRBJ2-1
clone_size: -
v_call: TRBV11-2
cdr3_nt: TGTGCCAGCAGCTTAGATACTAGCGGGGAGCAGTTCTTC
cdr3_aa: CASSLDTSGEQFF

d_call: -
j_call: TRBJ2-5
clone_size: -
v_call: TRBV18
cdr3_nt: TGTGCCAGCTCACCAGGGCGGGACCAGACCCAGTACTTC
cdr3_aa: CASSPGRDQTQYF

d_call: -
j_call: TRBJ2-1
clone_size: few
v_call: TRBV4-1
cdr3_nt: TGCGCCAGCAGCCAAGGGATGGGCGATGAGCAGTTCTTC
cdr3_aa: CASSQGMGDEQFF

d_call: -
j_call: TRBJ2-5
clone_size: few
v_call: TRBV5-1
cdr3_nt: TGCGCCAGCAGCTTGGCCGGGAGCCGACAAGAGACCCAGTACTTC
cdr3_aa: CASSLAGSRQETQYF

d_call: TRBD2
j_call: TRBJ2-4
clone_size: few
v_call: TRBV19
cdr3_nt: TGTGCCAGTAGTATGGGAACTAGCGGAAACATTCAGTACTTC
cdr3_aa: CASSMGTSGNIQYF

d_call: -
j_call: TRBJ2-1
clone_size: few
v_call: TRBV6-6
cdr3_nt: TGTGCCAGCAGTTACTCGGCGGTCTACAATGAGCAGTTCTTC
cdr3_aa: CASSYSAVYNEQFF

d_call: TRBD1
j_call: TRBJ1-1
clone_size: -
v_call: TRBV7-8
cdr3_nt: TGTGCCAGCAGTGCGGCGACAGGGAGACACACTGAAGCTTTCTTT
cdr3_aa: CASSAATGRHTEAFF

d_call: -
j_call: TRBJ2-5
clone_size: few
v_call: TRBV28
cdr3_nt: TGTGCCAGCAGGACGACAGGCGTAGGGGAGACCCAGTACTTC
cdr3_aa: CASRTTGVGETQYF

d_call: TRBD2
j_call: TRBJ2-3
clone_size: -
v_call: TRBV9
cdr3_nt: TGTGCCAGCAGCGTAGTGAGGAGCGGGAGTGGCACAGATACGCAGTATTTT
cdr3_aa: CASSVVRSGSGTDTQYF

d_call: TRBD1
j_call: TRBJ1-2
clone_size: -
v_call: TRBV25-1
cdr3_nt: TGTGCCAGCAGTGATTGGGGGACAGGGGAATATGGCTACACCTTC
cdr3_aa: CASSDWGTGEYGYTF

d_call: TRBD1
j_call: TRBJ2-1
clone_size: -
v_call: TRBV4-2
cdr3_nt: TGTGCCAGCAAGGGATCTGGACAGGGAGGTGAGCAGTTCTTC
cdr3_aa: CASKGSGQGGEQFF

d_call: -
j_call: TRBJ1-1
clone_size: few
v_call: TRBV11-2
cdr3_nt: TGTGCCAGCAGCTTAGGGAGTGGCAGAAACACTGAAGCTTTCTTT
cdr3_aa: CASSLGSGRNTEAFF

d_call: -
j_call: TRBJ2-1
clone_size: -
v_call: TRBV5-1
cdr3_nt: TGCGCCAGCAGCTTTGCGACGGTCGGGGAGCAGTTCTTC
cdr3_aa: CASSFATVGEQFF

d_call: TRBD1
j_call: TRBJ1-4
clone_size: few
v_call: TRBV7-2
cdr3_nt: TGTGCCAGCAGCTTAGTAGTGGGACAGAGGAATGAAAAACTGTTTTTT
cdr3_aa: CASSLVVGQRNEKLFF

d_call: -
j_call: TRBJ1-1
clone_size: -
v_call: TRBV28
cdr3_nt: TGTGCCAGCAGTTTGGGGGGACCTCGGGGGACTGAAGCTTTCTTT
cdr3_aa: CASSLGGPRGTEAFF

d_call: -
j_call: TRBJ2-3
clone_size: few
v_call: TRBV18
cdr3_nt: TGTGCCAGCTCCCAGGGGTCCGGAGATACGCAGTATTTT
cdr3_aa: CASSQGSGDTQYF

d_call: -
j_call: TRBJ2-3
clone_size: once
v_call: TRBV5-4
cdr3_nt: TGTGCCAGCAGCTTGTACGGGAGCACAGATACGCAGTATTTT
cdr3_aa: CASSLYGSTDTQYF

d_call: TRBD1
j_call: TRBJ2-3
clone_size: few
v_call: TRBV30
cdr3_nt: TGTGCCAGGACAGGGGGCGGGGATACGCAGTATTTT
cdr3_aa: CARTGGGDTQYF

d_call: -
j_call: TRBJ1-1
clone_size: -
v_call: TRBV6-5
cdr3_nt: TGTGCCAGCAGTTACTCGCAGGGGAACACTGAAGCTTTCTTT
cdr3_aa: CASSYSQGNTEAFF

d_call: TRBD2
j_call: TRBJ2-5
clone_size: -
v_call: TRBV7-2
cdr3_nt: TGTGCCAGCAGCTTAGTGCCGGGACTAGACTCAGAGACCCAGTACTTC
cdr3_aa: CASSLVPGLDSETQYF

d_call: TRBD2
j_call: TRBJ2-4
clone_size: -
v_call: TRBV7-8
cdr3_nt: TGTGCCAGCAGCTTGAGGACTAGCGGGGGTTCAAACATTCAGTACTTC
cdr3_aa: CASSLRTSGGSNIQYF

d_call: TRBD1
j_call: TRBJ2-2
clone_size: -
v_call: TRBV18
cdr3_nt: TGTGCCAGCTCACCCCCCGGGACAGGGATGAACACCGGGGAGCTGTTTTTT
cdr3_aa: CASSPPGTGMNTGELFF

d_call: -
j_call: TRBJ2-5
clone_size: few
v_call: TRBV13
cdr3_nt: TGTGCCAGCAGCTCCCATGGGGGGGAGACCCAGTACTTC
cdr3_aa: CASSSHGGETQYF

d_call: TRBD1
j_call: TRBJ1-1
clone_size: -
v_call: TRBV5-1
cdr3_nt: TGCGCCAGCAGCTTGGGGACAGGGGCATCGATGAACACTGAAGCTTTCTTT
cdr3_aa: CASSLGTGASMNTEAFF

d_call: -
j_call: TRBJ2-5
clone_size: few
v_call: TRBV6-1
cdr3_nt: TGTGCCAGCAGGGACAGGAGGGCCCAAGAGACCCAGTACTTC
cdr3_aa: CASRDRRAQETQYF

d_call: TRBD2
j_call: TRBJ2-7
clone_size: few
v_call: TRBV5-1
cdr3_nt: TGCGCCAGCAGCTTGACACCGACTAGCGGGACCTACGAGCAGTACTTC
cdr3_aa: CASSLTPTSGTYEQYF

d_call: -
j_call: TRBJ1-2
clone_size: -
v_call: TRBV5-1
cdr3_nt: TGCGCCAGCAGCCCCTCTGGACAGACTTTCTATGGCTACACCTTC
cdr3_aa: CASSPSGQTFYGYTF

d_call: -
j_call: TRBJ1-2
clone_size: -
v_call: TRBV5-1
cdr3_nt: TGCGCCAGCAGCGGGAACGGGGGCTATGGCTACACCTTC
cdr3_aa: CASSGNGGYGYTF

d_call: -
j_call: TRBJ1-5
clone_size: few
v_call: TRBV6-5
cdr3_nt: TGTGCCAGCAGTTACGACGGGGGGAGCAATCAGCCCCAGCATTTT
cdr3_aa: CASSYDGGSNQPQHF

d_call: TRBD2
j_call: TRBJ2-3
clone_size: -
v_call: TRBV5-1
cdr3_nt: TGCGCCAGCAGCTTGGCTTCCCTAGCGGGAGGAGATACGCAGTATTTT
cdr3_aa: CASSLASLAGGDTQYF

d_call: -
j_call: TRBJ1-1
clone_size: -
v_call: TRBV19
cdr3_nt: TGTGCCAGTAGTATACCCGCCGGGAACACTGAAGCTTTCTTT
cdr3_aa: CASSIPAGNTEAFF

d_call: TRBD1
j_call: TRBJ1-1
clone_size: few
v_call: TRBV30
cdr3_nt: TGTGCCTGGAGCCTCGGGACAGCGAACACTGAAGCTTTCTTT
cdr3_aa: CAWSLGTANTEAFF

d_call: -
j_call: TRBJ1-4
clone_size: -
v_call: TRBV25-1
cdr3_nt: TGTGCCAGCAGTGAATGGACACCTAATGAAAAACTGTTTTTT
cdr3_aa: CASSEWTPNEKLFF

d_call: -
j_call: TRBJ1-1
clone_size: few
v_call: TRBV30
cdr3_nt: TGTGCCTGGAATCGGGACATTAACACTGAAGCTTTCTTT
cdr3_aa: CAWNRDINTEAFF

d_call: TRBD2
j_call: TRBJ2-1
clone_size: -
v_call: TRBV4-2
cdr3_nt: TGTGCCAGCAGCCAAGATAGCGGCGGGGGGGGGCCTAATGAGCAGTTCTTC
cdr3_aa: CASSQDSGGGGPNEQFF

d_call: TRBD1
j_call: TRBJ2-7
clone_size: -
v_call: TRBV5-1
cdr3_nt: TGCGCCAGCAGCGTGGGAGACAGGGCGACCTACGAGCAGTACTTC
cdr3_aa: CASSVGDRATYEQYF

d_call: TRBD2
j_call: TRBJ2-5
clone_size: -
v_call: TRBV12-5
cdr3_nt: TGTGCTAGTGGTTCGGGTGGGGGGGTTAGGGAGACCCAGTACTTC
cdr3_aa: CASGSGGGVRETQYF

d_call: -
j_call: TRBJ1-1
clone_size: -
v_call: TRBV18
cdr3_nt: TGTGCCAGCTCACCAGAGGGCTACACTGAAGCTTTCTTT
cdr3_aa: CASSPEGYTEAFF

d_call: TRBD1
j_call: TRBJ1-4
clone_size: -
v_call: TRBV2
cdr3_nt: TGTGCCAGCAGTGCCGGGACAGGAGGGAGGGAAAAACTGTTTTTT
cdr3_aa: CASSAGTGGREKLFF

d_call: TRBD2
j_call: TRBJ2-2
clone_size: few
v_call: TRBV2
cdr3_nt: TGTGCCAGCGGGGCGGGAGGGCCGGACGGGGAGCTGTTTTTT
cdr3_aa: CASGAGGPDGELFF

d_call: TRBD1
j_call: TRBJ2-5
clone_size: few
v_call: TRBV29-1
cdr3_nt: TGCAGCGTTGAAGACCTTACTTGGACAGGGGTAATAGAGACCCAGTACTTC
cdr3_aa: CSVEDLTWTGVIETQYF

d_call: -
j_call: TRBJ2-5
clone_size: few
v_call: TRBV25-1
cdr3_nt: TGTGCCAGCAGTGCCCGCTGGGCCCAAGAGACCCAGTACTTC
cdr3_aa: CASSARWAQETQYF

d_call: TRBD1
j_call: TRBJ1-1
clone_size: -
v_call: TRBV7-2
cdr3_nt: TGTGCCAGCAGCTTAGACAGGGGGGATGAAGCTTTCTTT
cdr3_aa: CASSLDRGDEAFF

d_call: -
j_call: TRBJ1-4
clone_size: -
v_call: TRBV7-9
cdr3_nt: TGTGCCAGCAGCGTGGGGCATAGGGATGAAAAACTGTTTTTT
cdr3_aa: CASSVGHRDEKLFF

d_call: -
j_call: TRBJ2-1
clone_size: -
v_call: TRBV5-1
cdr3_nt: TGCGCCAGCAGCTCCCCTCGGGAGCAGTTCTTC
cdr3_aa: CASSSPREQFF

d_call: -
j_call: TRBJ1-6
clone_size: -
v_call: TRBV7-2
cdr3_nt: TGTGCCAGCAGCTTATCAGGGGACGTCCACTTT
cdr3_aa: CASSLSGDVHF